This T cell receptor (beta chain) comes out of a study of T cells in Graves' hyperthyroidism and ophthalmopathy. Amplification of TCR beta CDR3 regions was performed using RNA transcripts as template. The HTBI set primed first-round TCR CDR3 RT-PCR. MiXCR was run by TCRdb on the multiplex PCR reads, yielding one entry per CDR3 protein. The table lists a few hundred thousand distinct CDR3 sequences, about 15% of them singletons. The length of the CDR3 is 14 residues. V was shortened by 3 bases and J by 4 bases, with 12 bases between the two germline ends. Germline CDR1 SGDLS, CDR2 YYNGEE. This clonotype turned up a few times.

This chain uses TRBV9 with TRBJ2-3, with a tentative D call TRBD1 (6 bases). Sequencing input: blood. This sequence originates from a middle-aged woman with Graves' hyperthyroidism. The CDR3 is CASSEGGDPDTQYF. CDR3 nucleotides: TGTGCCAGCAGCGAAGGGGGAGACCCAGATACGCAGTATTTT.